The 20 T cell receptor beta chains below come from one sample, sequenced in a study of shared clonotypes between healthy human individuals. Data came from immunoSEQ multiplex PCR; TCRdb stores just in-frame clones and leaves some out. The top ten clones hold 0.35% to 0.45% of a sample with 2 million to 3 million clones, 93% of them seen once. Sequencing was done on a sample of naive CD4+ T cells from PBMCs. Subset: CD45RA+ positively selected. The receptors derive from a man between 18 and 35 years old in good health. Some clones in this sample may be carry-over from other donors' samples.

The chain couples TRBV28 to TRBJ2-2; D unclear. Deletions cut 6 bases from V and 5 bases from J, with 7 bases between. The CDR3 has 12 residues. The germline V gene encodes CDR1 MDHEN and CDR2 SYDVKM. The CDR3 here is CASSDQTGELFF. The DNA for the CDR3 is TGTGCCAGCAGCGACCAAACCGGGGAGCTGTTTTTT.

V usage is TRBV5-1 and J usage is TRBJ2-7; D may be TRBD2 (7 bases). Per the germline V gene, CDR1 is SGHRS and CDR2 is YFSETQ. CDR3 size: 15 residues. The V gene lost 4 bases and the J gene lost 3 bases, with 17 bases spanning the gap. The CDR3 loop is CASSPRGGVSYEQYF. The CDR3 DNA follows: TGCGCCAGCAGCCCACGAGGGGGGGTAAGCTACGAGCAGTACTTC.

CDR3 in amino acids: CASGGDRETQYF. The CDR3 bases are TGTGCCAGTGGGGGGGATCGAGAGACCCAGTACTTC. The rearrangement uses TRBV10-3 and TRBJ2-5, with 7 bases matching TRBD2. Trimming at V came to 10 bases and at J to 4 bases, leaving 6 bases not matched to a gene. The CDR3 runs to 12 residues. Germline V CDR1 and CDR2: ENHRY, SYGVKD.

CDR3 sequence reads: CASTRGVFGNTIYF. In DNA, the CDR3 is TGTGCCTCTACGAGGGGTGTGTTTGGAAACACCATATATTTT. The chain links TRBV6-6 to TRBJ1-3, with D perhaps TRBD1 (5 bases). From germline, CDR1 is MNHNY and CDR2 SVGAGI (reference sequence). Trimming cost V 11 bases and J 3 bases, with 17 bases left between them. The CDR3 has 14 residues.

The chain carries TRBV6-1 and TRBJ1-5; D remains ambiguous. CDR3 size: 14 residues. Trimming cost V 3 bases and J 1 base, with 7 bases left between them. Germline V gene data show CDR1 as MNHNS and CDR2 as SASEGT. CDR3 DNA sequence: TGTGCCAGCAGTGACGAGTGGAGCAATCAGCCCCAGCATTTT. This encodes CASSDEWSNQPQHF.

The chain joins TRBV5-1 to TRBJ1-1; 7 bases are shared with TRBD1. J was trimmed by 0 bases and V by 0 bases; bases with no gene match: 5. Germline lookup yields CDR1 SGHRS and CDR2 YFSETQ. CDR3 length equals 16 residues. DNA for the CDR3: TGCGCCAGCAGCTTGGCCGGGGACAGTTTGAACACTGAAGCTTTCTTT. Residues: CASSLAGDSLNTEAFF. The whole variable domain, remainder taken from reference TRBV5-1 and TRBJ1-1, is KAGVTQTPRYLIKTRGQQVTLSCSPISGHRSVSWYQQTPGQGLQFLFEYFSETQRNKGNFPGRFSGRQFSNSRSEMNVSTLELGDSALYLCASSLAGDSLNTEAFFGQGTRLTVV.

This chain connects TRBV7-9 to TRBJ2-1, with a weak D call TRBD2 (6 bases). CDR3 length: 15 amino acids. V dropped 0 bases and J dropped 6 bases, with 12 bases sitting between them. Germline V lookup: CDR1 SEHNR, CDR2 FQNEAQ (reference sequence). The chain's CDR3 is CASSLAGGIPNEQFF. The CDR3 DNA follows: TGTGCCAGCAGCTTAGCCGGCGGGATCCCCAATGAGCAGTTCTTC.

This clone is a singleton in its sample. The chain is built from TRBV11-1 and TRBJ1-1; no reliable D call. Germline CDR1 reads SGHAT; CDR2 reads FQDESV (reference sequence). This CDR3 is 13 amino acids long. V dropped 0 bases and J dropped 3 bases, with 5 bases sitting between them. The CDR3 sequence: CASSLAEDTEAFF. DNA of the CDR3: TGTGCCAGCAGCTTAGCGGAGGACACTGAAGCTTTCTTT.

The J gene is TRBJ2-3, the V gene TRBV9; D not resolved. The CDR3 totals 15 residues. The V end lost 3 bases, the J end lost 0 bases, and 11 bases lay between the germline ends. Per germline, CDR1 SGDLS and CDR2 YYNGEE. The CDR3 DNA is TGTGCCAGCAGCGCCCCGGACCATAGCACAGATACGCAGTATTTT. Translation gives CASSAPDHSTDTQYF.

The DNA for the CDR3 is TGTGCCAGCAGCCCCCGGGACAGGGTCATCACAGATACGCAGTATTTT. The encoded protein is CASSPRDRVITDTQYF. The chain is built from TRBV11-2 and TRBJ2-3; the match to TRBD1 covers 9 bases. The CDR3 has 16 residues. The germline CDR1 and CDR2 sequences are SGHAT and FQNNGV. The V segment lost 5 bases and the J segment 2 bases; nucleotides outside the gene matches: 8.

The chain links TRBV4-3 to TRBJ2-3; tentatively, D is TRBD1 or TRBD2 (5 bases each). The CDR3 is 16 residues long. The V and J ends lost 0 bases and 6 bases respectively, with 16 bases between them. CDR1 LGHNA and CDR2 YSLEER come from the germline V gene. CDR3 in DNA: TGCGCCAGCAGCCAAGATTGGGGGAAAAACGCGGATACGCAGTATTTT. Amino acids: CASSQDWGKNADTQYF.

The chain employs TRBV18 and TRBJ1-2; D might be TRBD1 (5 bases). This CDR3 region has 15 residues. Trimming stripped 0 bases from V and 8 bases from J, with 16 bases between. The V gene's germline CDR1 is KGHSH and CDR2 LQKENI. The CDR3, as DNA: TGTGCCAGCTCACCACCGGAGGGGACCCACCGCGGCTACACCTTC. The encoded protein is CASSPPEGTHRGYTF.

CDR3 amino acids: CASSDTGTRGGNEQFF. CDR3 coding DNA: TGTGCCAGCAGCGACACCGGGACTAGAGGGGGCAATGAGCAGTTCTTC. The J gene is TRBJ2-1, the V gene TRBV7-9; 8 positions match TRBD2. The V gene end was trimmed by 5 bases and the J gene end by 6 bases; junction bases not matched to a gene: 12. Looked up from germline, CDR1 is SEHNR and CDR2 is FQNEAQ (reference sequence). This CDR3 has 16 residues.

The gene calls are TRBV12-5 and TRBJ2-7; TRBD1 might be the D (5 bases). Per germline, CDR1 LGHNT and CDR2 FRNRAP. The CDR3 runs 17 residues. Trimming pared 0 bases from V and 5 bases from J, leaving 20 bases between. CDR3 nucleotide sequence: TGTGCTAGTGGTTTGGTACTATCCGGCTCAGGGCCCCACGAGCAGTACTTC. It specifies CASGLVLSGSGPHEQYF.

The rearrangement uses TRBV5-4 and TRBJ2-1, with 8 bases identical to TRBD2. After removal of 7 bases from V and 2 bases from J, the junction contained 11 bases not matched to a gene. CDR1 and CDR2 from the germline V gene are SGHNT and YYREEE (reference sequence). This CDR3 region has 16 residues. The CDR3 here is CASHHPSGRAYNEQFF. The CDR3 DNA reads TGTGCCAGCCACCATCCAAGCGGGAGAGCCTACAATGAGCAGTTCTTC.

The CDR3 protein is CASSFDAGANVLTF. The DNA for the CDR3 is TGCGCCAGCAGCTTCGACGCTGGGGCCAACGTCCTGACTTTC. The J gene is TRBJ2-6, the V gene TRBV5-1; D gene unclear. V lost 2 bases and J 2 bases, leaving 5 bases between the germline ends. CDR3 length: 14 amino acids. Germline V CDR1 and CDR2: SGHRS, YFSETQ.

The CDR3 loop reads CSVEDKGEKLFF. The CDR3 DNA reads as TGCAGCGTTGAAGATAAGGGGGAAAAACTGTTTTTT. This sequence joins TRBV29-1 and TRBJ1-4; maybe TRBD1 (5 bases). Trimming stripped 0 bases from V and 8 bases from J, with 7 bases between. The V gene's germline CDR1 is SQVTM and CDR2 ANQGSEA. The length of the CDR3 is 12 residues.

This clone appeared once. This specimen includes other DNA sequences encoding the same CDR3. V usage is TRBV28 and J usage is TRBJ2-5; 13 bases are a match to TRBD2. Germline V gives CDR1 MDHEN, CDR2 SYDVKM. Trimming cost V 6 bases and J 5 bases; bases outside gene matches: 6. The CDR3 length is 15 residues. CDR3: CASSSLAGGGETQYF. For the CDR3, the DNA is TGTGCCAGCAGCTCACTAGCGGGAGGGGGGGAGACCCAGTACTTC.

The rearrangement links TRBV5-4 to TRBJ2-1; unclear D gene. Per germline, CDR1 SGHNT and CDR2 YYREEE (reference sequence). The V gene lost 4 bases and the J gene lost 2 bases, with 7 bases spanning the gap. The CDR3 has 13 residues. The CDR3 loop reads CASSGGTYNEQFF. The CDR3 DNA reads TGTGCCAGCAGCGGCGGAACCTACAATGAGCAGTTCTTC.

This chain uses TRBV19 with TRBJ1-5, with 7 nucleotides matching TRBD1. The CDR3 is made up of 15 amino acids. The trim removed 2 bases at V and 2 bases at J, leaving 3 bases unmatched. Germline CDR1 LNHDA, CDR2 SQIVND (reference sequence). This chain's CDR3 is CASSIRQGGNQPQHF. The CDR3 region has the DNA TGTGCCAGTAGTATAAGACAGGGAGGCAATCAGCCCCAGCATTTT.